A single sample gave rise to the 26 T cell receptor beta chains below, sequenced in a study of blood T cell repertoires in COVID-19. Sequencing used immunoSEQ multiplex PCR; TCRdb keeps in-frame clones, though not all of them. Counted here are 200,000 to 250,000 clones, roughly 86% occurring once; the ten biggest clones make up roughly 2%. Sequenced input: PBMCs or T cells enriched from blood (not recorded which). These receptors all stem from a woman between 50 and 59 years old who had recovered from COVID-19.

As regards this clone: Different DNA sequences within this sample yield the same CDR3. This sequence joins TRBV5-1 and TRBJ1-4, with TRBD1 matching 10 bases. CDR1 SGHRS and CDR2 YFSETQ come from the germline V gene. This CDR3 has 16 amino acids. With 0 bases clipped from V and 3 bases from J, the junction kept 2 bases outside the gene matches. The CDR3 sequence: CASSLGQGAANEKLFF. The CDR3 nucleotides are TGCGCCAGCAGCTTGGGACAGGGGGCTGCTAATGAAAAACTGTTTTTT.

The chain has TRBV15 and TRBJ2-1; 10 positions agree with TRBD2. The CDR3 runs 22 residues. Trimming took 2 bases from V and 0 from J; bases not matched to a gene: 19. CDR1 and CDR2 from the germline V gene are LNHNV and YYDKDF (reference sequence). CDR3 residues: CATSRPGSAGIAGGASYNEQFF. CDR3 DNA: TGTGCCACCAGCAGACCTGGGTCAGCGGGGATAGCGGGGGGTGCCTCCTACAATGAGCAGTTCTTC.

This clone was counted between two and nine times. The chain couples TRBV4-1 to TRBJ2-3, with D possibly TRBD1 on 6 matching bases. The CDR3 has 16 residues. CDR1 is MGHRA, CDR2 YSYEKL, per germline. The germline V and J ends were trimmed by 0 bases and 0 bases, with 10 bases remaining between them. The CDR3 is CASSQDWGRSTDTQYF. Here the CDR3 DNA reads TGCGCCAGCAGCCAAGATTGGGGGCGCAGCACAGATACGCAGTATTTT.

The rearrangement links TRBV3-1 (or the pseudogene TRBV3-2) to TRBJ1-4, with D possibly matching TRBD1 (5 bases). Per germline, CDR1 LGHDT and CDR2 YNNKEL (reference sequence). The CDR3 runs to 12 residues. V dropped 3 bases and J dropped 12 bases, with 11 bases sitting between them. CDR3 coding DNA: TGTGCCAGCAGCCAGAGCAGGGTGGAACTGTTTTTT. Residues: CASSQSRVELFF.

The rearrangement uses TRBV7-9 and TRBJ1-2, with 7 bases identical to TRBD1. The CDR3 loop spans 14 amino acids. Trimming at V came to 5 bases and at J to 4 bases, leaving 7 bases not matched to a gene. CDR1 and CDR2 (germline): SEHNR, FQNEAQ (reference sequence). CDR3 amino acids: CASSHGTAVYGYTF. CDR3 coding DNA: TGTGCCAGCAGCCACGGGACAGCTGTCTATGGCTACACCTTC.

V usage is TRBV2 and J usage is TRBJ2-7, with D possibly TRBD1 on 6 matching bases. V lost 7 bases, J lost 1 base, and 20 bases lay in between. The germline V gene has CDR1 SNHLY and CDR2 FYNNEI. The CDR3 has 16 amino acids. In DNA form, the CDR3 reads TGTGCCAGCAAAGCCGCTGGACAGACAACTTCCTACGAGCAGTACTTC. The encoded protein is CASKAAGQTTSYEQYF.

The chain combines TRBV11-2 with TRBJ2-3, with a tentative D call TRBD1 (6 bases). This CDR3 contains 15 residues. Germline V CDR1 and CDR2: SGHAT, FQNNGV. Trimming left V 2 bases short and J 4 bases short, with 13 bases between. The CDR3 coding sequence is TGTGCCAGCAGCTTATCTGGTGGGGGCGCAGATACGCAGTATTTT. Its protein product is CASSLSGGGADTQYF.

The V gene is TRBV9, the J gene TRBJ1-3; 7 bases fit TRBD1. In germline, CDR1 is SGDLS, CDR2 YYNGEE. V trimming: 0 bases; J trimming: 0 bases; junction bases outside the gene matches: 6. The length of the CDR3 is 17 residues. CDR3 nucleotide sequence: TGTGCCAGCAGCGTAGCTTTGACAGGGTCCTCTGGAAACACCATATATTTT. Translation: CASSVALTGSSGNTIYF. The whole variable domain, filled in from reference TRBV9 and TRBJ1-3, reads DSGVTQTPKHLITATGQRVTLRCSPRSGDLSVYWYQQSLDQGLQFLIQYYNGEERAKGNILERFSAQQFPDLHSELNLSSLELGDSALYFCASSVALTGSSGNTIYFGEGSWLTVV.

The chain joins TRBV11-1 to TRBJ1-1; D not resolved. Germline V CDR1 and CDR2: SGHAT, FQDESV (reference sequence). Trimming took off 1 base at V and 0 bases at J, with 9 bases between the two ends. The CDR3 has 15 residues. Here the CDR3 DNA reads TGTGCCAGCAGCTTAGAGCGGGCGATGAACACTGAAGCTTTCTTT. It codes for CASSLERAMNTEAFF.

This sequence joins TRBV7-3 and TRBJ1-6, with a tentative D call TRBD1 (6 bases). V was shortened by 5 bases and J by 10 bases, with 18 bases between the two germline ends. Germline CDR1 reads SGHTA; CDR2 reads FQGTGA. The CDR3 extends over 15 amino acids. This CDR3 is CASSLDTGSGSPLHF. The CDR3 DNA is TGTGCCAGCAGCCTGGACACAGGGAGCGGCTCACCCCTCCACTTT.

This chain connects TRBV3-1 (or the pseudogene TRBV3-2) to TRBJ2-7; 10 bases agree with TRBD2. Germline CDR1 LGHDT, CDR2 YNNKEL (reference sequence). The CDR3 totals 15 residues. Germline trimming cut 4 bases from V and 2 bases from J; bases unmatched to any gene: 5. CDR3 bases: TGTGCCAGCAGCCCTTGGACTAGCGGAACCTACGAGCAGTACTTC. Its translation is CASSPWTSGTYEQYF.

This chain links TRBV6-5 with TRBJ1-1; D gene uncertain. The germline V gene has CDR1 MNHEY and CDR2 SVGAGI. The CDR3 has 14 amino acids. V lost 7 bases and J 1 base, leaving 13 bases between the germline ends. The CDR3: CASTHSGANTEAFF. The CDR3 DNA is TGTGCCAGCACCCACTCGGGAGCGAACACTGAAGCTTTCTTT.

This chain links TRBV11-3 with TRBJ1-3, with D possibly being TRBD1 (6 bases). Germline CDR1 reads SGHNT; CDR2 reads YENEEA. The CDR3 consists of 17 residues. Trimming removed 0 bases at V and 1 base at J, with 13 bases between. CDR3 in DNA: TGTGCCAGCAGCTTAGATTCCGGGGGGCAATCTGGAAACACCATATATTTT. This encodes CASSLDSGGQSGNTIYF.

V usage is TRBV7-8 and J usage is TRBJ2-2, with D uncertain. CDR3 length: 18 residues. V was clipped by 6 bases and J by 0 bases, with 20 bases between them. CDR1 and CDR2 (germline): SGHVS, FQNEAQ. Here the CDR3 reads CASRPAPVAVTNTGELFF. The CDR3 DNA reads as TGTGCCAGCAGACCCGCGCCAGTAGCAGTGACGAACACCGGGGAGCTGTTTTTT. Variable domain in full (rest from reference TRBV7-8 and TRBJ2-2): GAGVSQSPRYKVAKRGQDVALRCDPISGHVSLFWYQQALGQGPEFLTYFQNEAQLDKSGLPSDRFFAERPEGSVSTLKIQRTQQEDSAVYLCASRPAPVAVTNTGELFFGEGSRLTVL.

The chain uses TRBV28 and TRBJ2-3; D remains unclear. The CDR3 contains 14 residues. Per the germline V gene, CDR1 is MDHEN and CDR2 is SYDVKM. With 3 bases removed from V and 5 bases from J, the gap between germline ends came to 12 bases. The CDR3 DNA reads as TGTGCCAGCAGTTTTACGGGTCGCGGAGATACGCAGTATTTT. Protein sequence: CASSFTGRGDTQYF.

This clone was seen at least ten times. V usage is TRBV6-1 and J usage is TRBJ2-1, with 13 bases that match TRBD2. Per germline, CDR1 MNHNS and CDR2 SASEGT. Trimming at V came to 1 base and at J to 6 bases, leaving 0 bases not matched to a gene. This CDR3 is 15 amino acids long. This CDR3 is CASSEGTSGGNEQFF. CDR3 in DNA: TGTGCCAGCAGTGAAGGGACTAGCGGGGGCAATGAGCAGTTCTTC.

This clone appeared once. The V call is TRBV6-5, the J call TRBJ1-2, with 9 bases lining up with TRBD1. Looked up from germline, CDR1 is MNHEY and CDR2 is SVGAGI. Unmatched junction bases numbered 4, after V lost 7 bases and J lost 4 bases. The CDR3 loop spans 13 amino acids. The CDR3 loop reads CASITGGGYGYTF. The CDR3 DNA is TGTGCCAGCATTACAGGGGGCGGCTATGGCTACACCTTC.

There are a few counts of this clone. This chain uses TRBV2 with TRBJ1-2; D unclear. Germline-derived CDR1 and CDR2 are SNHLY and FYNNEI. This CDR3 is 11 amino acids long. CDR3 in amino acids: CASADYGGYTF. The CDR3 nucleotides read TGTGCTAGCGCGGACTACGGGGGCTACACCTTC.

This chain joins TRBV6-2 or TRBV6-3 and TRBJ2-6, with TRBD1 as a possible D gene (5 bases). CDR1 and CDR2 from the germline V gene are MNHEY and SVGEGT. The ends were cut back, 4 bases at V and 1 base at J, with 8 bases in the middle. The CDR3 is 15 residues long. This CDR3 is CASSFRVSGANVLTF. Written as DNA, the CDR3 is TGTGCCAGCAGTTTCAGGGTTTCTGGGGCCAACGTCCTGACTTTC.

V gene TRBV5-1 combines with J gene TRBJ2-1, with 7 bases fitting TRBD1. Looked up from germline, CDR1 is SGHRS and CDR2 is YFSETQ. This CDR3 region has 15 residues. The junction had 4 bases not matched to a gene; V was cut back by 4 bases and J by 0 bases. The CDR3 is CASSPRDSSYNEQFF. As DNA, the CDR3 is TGCGCCAGCAGCCCACGGGACAGCTCCTACAATGAGCAGTTCTTC.

This clone has just a few counts. This CDR3 is CASSLVAGIPNQPQHF. CDR3 nucleotides: TGTGCCAGCAGCTTAGTCGCAGGGATTCCCAATCAGCCCCAGCATTTT. The rearrangement joins TRBV7-8 to TRBJ1-5; D may be TRBD1 (5 bases). V was clipped by 1 base and J by 3 bases, with 13 bases between them. CDR1 is SGHVS, CDR2 FQNEAQ, per germline. This CDR3 is 16 amino acids long.

The V and J genes are TRBV29-1 and TRBJ2-7; TRBD2 matches at 7 bases. The germline V gene has CDR1 SQVTM and CDR2 ANQGSEA. Trimming at V came to 8 bases and at J to 1 base, leaving 11 bases not matched to a gene. This CDR3 is built from 14 residues. CDR3 DNA sequence: TGCAGCCCCTGGCGGGAGTTAAGATCCTACGAGCAGTACTTC. It yields the protein CSPWRELRSYEQYF.

The chain links TRBV9 to TRBJ2-7, with TRBD1 matching over 7 bases. Germline V gives CDR1 SGDLS, CDR2 YYNGEE. This CDR3 spans 15 amino acids. J was trimmed by 3 bases and V by 2 bases; bases with no gene match: 8. The CDR3 DNA sequence: TGTGCCAGCAGCGTGGGACAGAACTTGGACTACGAGCAGTACTTC. Amino acid sequence: CASSVGQNLDYEQYF.

The chain couples TRBV6-5 to TRBJ2-1, with TRBD2 identical over 12 bases. In germline, CDR1 is MNHEY, CDR2 SVGAGI. CDR3 size: 14 residues. After removal of 6 bases from V and 8 bases from J, the junction contained 5 bases not matched to a gene. The CDR3 DNA follows: TGTGCCAGCAGGACTAGCGGGAGTTTCTATGAGCAGTTCTTC. This sequence encodes CASRTSGSFYEQFF.

V gene TRBV7-2 combines with J gene TRBJ2-3; D might be TRBD2 (6 bases). CDR1 SGHTA and CDR2 FQGNSA come from the germline V gene. CDR3 length: 13 amino acids. V was shortened by 7 bases and J by 3 bases, with 11 bases between the two germline ends. CDR3 sequence (DNA): TGTGCCAGCATCCTGGCGGGGACAGATACGCAGTATTTT. Its translation is CASILAGTDTQYF.

Worth noting for this clone: The sample contains more than one DNA sequence encoding this CDR3. This chain uses TRBV18 with TRBJ2-7, with 7 bases fitting TRBD1. J was trimmed by 1 base and V by 3 bases; bases with no gene match: 0. Germline CDR1 KGHSH, CDR2 LQKENI. The CDR3 is 13 amino acids. DNA for the CDR3: TGTGCCAGCTCACCGGGACAGTCCTACGAGCAGTACTTC. Its translation is CASSPGQSYEQYF.